The rows below give T cell receptor beta chains drawn from one sample of a study of monozygotic twins with inflammatory bowel disease. Reprocessing the 5' RACE reads, TCRdb reports a single entry for every CDR3 protein and omits DNA. In total, the table holds 420,000 or so distinct CDR3 sequences. Material for sequencing was blood. These receptors all come from a human donor with ulcerative colitis or Crohn's disease, or a healthy co-twin of an affected twin (not recorded which). Each CDR3 is given with its conserved first and last residue.

>TRBV5-1|TRBJ1-1
CASRQILMNTEAFF
>TRBV18|TRBJ1-2
CASSAEILNYGYTF
>TRBV9|TRBJ1-1
CASSVGAGETEAFF
>TRBV30|TRBJ1-1
CAWTPTGGASVEAFF
>TRBV20-1|TRBJ2-7
CSAISPGQGINEQYF
>TRBV30|TRBJ1-4
CASGTQATNEKLFF
>TRBV6-5|TRBJ1-1
CASKRGAITEAFF
>TRBV7-9|TRBJ1-6
CASSPFGTGVSPLHF
>TRBV20-1|TRBJ2-1
CSAERAGTNEQFF
>TRBV20-1|TRBJ2-7
CSARDPTSLGYEQYF
>TRBV5-1|TRBJ1-2
CASSPRTGDRGYTF
>TRBV9|TRBJ1-3
CASSPDPSLSGNTIYF
>TRBV9|TRBJ1-1
CASSPRIGVDTEAFF
>TRBV5-1|TRBJ2-5
CASSTNEETQYF
>TRBV3-1|TRBJ2-2
CASSHDRGATGELFF
>TRBV7-9|TRBJ1-1
CASSRIQGRTEAFF
>TRBV5-1|TRBJ2-3
CASYPLGDYTQYF
>TRBV20-1|TRBJ1-1
CSAAGQRDTEAFF
>TRBV5-1|TRBJ2-1
CASSLTLQGADEQFF
>TRBV6-2/TRBV6-3|TRBJ1-2
CASSPRWSSEYGYTF
>TRBV7-2|TRBJ2-3
CASSVGTGRTDTQYF
>TRBV20-1|TRBJ2-5
CSAQMGAQETQYF
>TRBV12-3/TRBV12-4|TRBJ1-5
CASSLRSGVPNQPQHF
>TRBV20-1|TRBJ2-7
CSARDPQGQGRYEQYF
>TRBV5-1|TRBJ2-5
CASSPRGTFETQYF
>TRBV6-1|TRBJ1-1
CASCSGGYRGTEAFF
>TRBV30|TRBJ1-2
CAWSDAAYGYTF
>TRBV15|TRBJ2-2
CATSRDTIGTGSAGELFF
>TRBV9|TRBJ2-3
CASSAHTGPDTQYF
>TRBV20-1|TRBJ1-4
CSASGGGPLNEKLFF
>TRBV28|TRBJ2-5
CASSRGLAKETQYF
>TRBV7-3|TRBJ2-7
CASSITGTGGKYEQYF
>TRBV10-3|TRBJ1-5
CAIGGVNQPQHF
>TRBV5-1|TRBJ2-7
CASSLVGAEQYF
>TRBV15|TRBJ1-5
CATSRDRRDKINQPQHF
>TRBV6-5|TRBJ1-6
CASTNSYNSPLHF
>TRBV3-1|TRBJ1-2
CASSRRTGRGYTF
>TRBV6-1|TRBJ2-5
CASKIQSQETQYF
>TRBV7-7|TRBJ2-3
CASSLTGGASDTQYF
>TRBV28|TRBJ2-6
CASSSGILSGANVLTF
>TRBV30|TRBJ2-1
CAWSWGAGNEQFF
>TRBV5-5|TRBJ2-2
CASSRRLEVSGELFF
>TRBV20-1|TRBJ2-3
CSARPAGSGDTQYF
>TRBV6-2/TRBV6-3|TRBJ2-2
CASSRGTGGTGELFF
>TRBV4-2|TRBJ1-5
CASSQDALNQPQHF
>TRBV3-1|TRBJ2-1
CASSPPGLAYNEQFF
>TRBV20-1|TRBJ1-6
CSASLVGLGSPLHF
>TRBV18|TRBJ2-7
CASSPLKLVSSYEQYF
>TRBV9|TRBJ2-1
CASSGLPGGASGYSYNEQFF
>TRBV20-1|TRBJ2-7
CSAYGGLAGKGSYEQYF
>TRBV7-9|TRBJ1-5
CASSTPQSTQHF
>TRBV18|TRBJ2-1
CASSPRLGNEQFF
>TRBV19|TRBJ2-2
CASSMTATALTGELFF